The 7 T cell receptor beta chains in this list originate from one sample, sequenced in a study of T cell responses to AZD1222 COVID-19 vaccine. Clones were sequenced by immunoSEQ multiplex PCR, and TCRdb holds only the in-frame ones, with some missing. The sample carries 60,000 to 100,000 clones, 75% to 90% recorded once. Sequenced material: peripheral blood, taken on day 0 of AZD1222 vaccination. These receptors all come from an adult in good health.

The chain joins TRBV7-8 to TRBJ1-5; TRBD1 is a possible D gene (6 bases). The germline CDR1 and CDR2 sequences are SGHVS and FQNEAQ. Trimming shortened V by 5 bases and J by 2 bases, and 10 bases separated the two germline ends. The CDR3 spans 14 residues. The CDR3 DNA sequence: TGTGCCAGCAGCATACAGGGTGGCAATCAGCCCCAGCATTTT. It encodes CASSIQGGNQPQHF.

This clone was seen a single time. The genes are TRBV7-2 and TRBJ2-3; the D gene is possibly TRBD2 (5 bases). The germline V and J ends were trimmed by 5 bases and 8 bases, with 14 bases remaining between them. CDR1 SGHTA and CDR2 FQGNSA come from the germline V gene. The length of the CDR3 is 13 residues. The CDR3 DNA is TGTGCCAGCAGCCCACCTTACGGGGTTACGCAGTATTTT. It specifies CASSPPYGVTQYF.

V usage is TRBV29-1 and J usage is TRBJ2-7; the match to TRBD2 covers 14 bases. The CDR3 loop spans 14 amino acids. V trimming: 4 bases; J trimming: 3 bases; junction bases outside the gene matches: 2. CDR1 and CDR2 from the germline V gene are SQVTM and ANQGSEA. CDR3 nucleotides: TGCAGCGTTGGGGGACTAGCGGGAGTCTACGAGCAGTACTTC. Translation: CSVGGLAGVYEQYF.

This sequence joins TRBV6-2 or TRBV6-3 and TRBJ2-7, with TRBD2 matching 9 bases. Per the germline V gene, CDR1 is MNHEY and CDR2 is SVGEGT. With 4 bases clipped from V and 5 bases from J, the junction kept 12 bases outside the gene matches. The CDR3 is made up of 16 amino acids. The CDR3 region is CASSWVGGGRVHEQYF. CDR3 coding DNA: TGTGCCAGCAGTTGGGTCGGAGGCGGGAGGGTCCACGAGCAGTACTTC.

Only a few counts were recorded for this clone. The V gene is TRBV11-2, the J gene TRBJ2-5, with TRBD1 identical over 7 bases. The CDR3 is made up of 16 amino acids. Trimming removed 0 bases from V and 2 bases from J; junction bases left unmatched: 6. Germline V lookup: CDR1 SGHAT, CDR2 FQNNGV. The CDR3 nucleotides are TGTGCCAGCAGCTTAGACTGGGACAGTCGTCAAGAGACCCAGTACTTC. Its translation is CASSLDWDSRQETQYF.

The gene calls are TRBV7-3 and TRBJ2-1, with TRBD2 matching 7 bases. The CDR3 spans 14 residues. Per the germline V gene, CDR1 is SGHTA and CDR2 is FQGTGA. V lost 2 bases, J lost 6 bases, and 4 bases stayed unmatched. The CDR3 here is CASSLQAGLNEQFF. CDR3 sequence (DNA): TGTGCCAGCAGCTTACAAGCGGGACTCAATGAGCAGTTCTTC.

V gene TRBV12-3 or TRBV12-4 combines with J gene TRBJ1-2; D uncertain. V was shortened by 5 bases and J by 7 bases, with 14 bases between the two germline ends. The CDR3 length is 13 residues. The CDR3 is CASSPGSVVGYTF. CDR3 nucleotide sequence: TGTGCCAGCAGTCCCGGCAGCGTCGTTGGCTACACCTTC.